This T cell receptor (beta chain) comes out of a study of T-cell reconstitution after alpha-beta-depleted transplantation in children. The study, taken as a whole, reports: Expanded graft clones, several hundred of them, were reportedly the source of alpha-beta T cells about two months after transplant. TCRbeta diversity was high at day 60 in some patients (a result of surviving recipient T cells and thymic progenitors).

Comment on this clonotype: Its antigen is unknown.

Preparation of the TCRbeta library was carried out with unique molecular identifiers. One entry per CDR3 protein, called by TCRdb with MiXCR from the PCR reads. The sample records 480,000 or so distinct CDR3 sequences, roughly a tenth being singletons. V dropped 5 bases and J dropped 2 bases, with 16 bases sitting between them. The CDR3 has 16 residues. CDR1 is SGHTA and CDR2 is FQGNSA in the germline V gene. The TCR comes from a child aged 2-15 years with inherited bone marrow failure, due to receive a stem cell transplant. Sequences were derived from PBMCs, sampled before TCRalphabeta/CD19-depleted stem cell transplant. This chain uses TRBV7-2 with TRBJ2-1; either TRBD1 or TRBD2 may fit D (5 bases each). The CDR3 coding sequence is TGTGCCAGCAGCCGAGGGGTAGGGCAGGCCTACAATGAGCAGTTCTTC. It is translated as CASSRGVGQAYNEQFF.